This TCR beta chain is from a study of T cell responses to AZD1222 COVID-19 vaccine. Regarding this clone: Its antigen is currently unknown.

The CDR3 is 15 amino acids. Trimming removed 2 bases at V and 3 bases at J, with 14 bases between. Germline assignment: CDR1 LGHNA and CDR2 YSLEER. Generated by immunoSEQ multiplex PCR, the TCRdb table keeps only in-frame clones and is missing some. This sample has approximately 190,000 clones, with 85% to 95% found just once. Points from the study as a whole: Variant regions that are unmutated are reportedly the target of nearly half of spike-specific TCRs. The donors showed a predominance of white British ancestry and of females, with possible underestimation of clonal diversity. The breadth and depth of Spike-specific TCRs increased once two AZD1222 doses had been given. Among AZD1222 vaccinees, only six were seropositive at baseline.

V usage is TRBV4-3 and J usage is TRBJ2-7; the D gene is possibly TRBD1 (5 bases). The material sequenced was peripheral blood, taken on day 0 of AZD1222 vaccination. The source of this sequence is an adult in good health. DNA for the CDR3: TGCGCCAGCAGCCAACTAACAGACAGACGCTACGAGCAGTACTTC. As protein: CASSQLTDRRYEQYF.